These 31 T cell receptor beta chains were all obtained from the same sample, sequenced in a study of T cells in Graves' hyperthyroidism and ophthalmopathy. Template material for amplifying TCR beta CDR3 regions consisted of RNA transcripts. First-round RT-PCR of the TCR CDR3 relied on the HTBI primer set. TCRdb re-called the multiplex PCR reads through MiXCR, storing one row per CDR3 protein. The sample records a few hundred thousand distinct CDR3 sequences, around 42% being singletons. Specimen: peripheral blood or thyroid tissue (not recorded which). The receptors originated from a woman aged 18-35 years with Graves' hyperthyroidism.

V gene TRBV29-1 combines with J gene TRBJ1-2, with 10 bases that match TRBD1. The germline V gene has CDR1 SQVTM and CDR2 ANQGSEA. Trimming at V came to 7 bases and at J to 4 bases, leaving 3 bases not matched to a gene. The CDR3 extends over 12 amino acids. This CDR3 reads CSAWTGGYGYTF. CDR3 sequence (DNA): TGCAGCGCATGGACAGGGGGCTATGGCTACACCTTC.

The table lists this clonotype with a few counts. The gene calls are TRBV2 and TRBJ2-1; D possibly corresponds to TRBD2 (6 bases). The V end lost 4 bases, the J end lost 7 bases, and 8 bases lay between the germline ends. The CDR3 is 12 residues long. From germline, CDR1 is SNHLY and CDR2 FYNNEI. As DNA, the CDR3 is TGTGCCAGCAGTGTCGCGGGGAATGAGCAGTTCTTC. Translating gives CASSVAGNEQFF.

This clonotype was found a few times. The chain links TRBV6-6 to TRBJ2-7; tentative D call: TRBD2 (6 bases). V was cut by 8 bases and J by 0 bases, with 11 bases left in between. The CDR3 has 13 residues. The germline V gene has CDR1 MNHNY and CDR2 SVGAGI (reference sequence). In DNA form, the CDR3 reads TGTGCCAGCGGACGACTAGTCTCCTACGAGCAGTACTTC. Protein sequence: CASGRLVSYEQYF.

This chain links TRBV7-6 with TRBJ2-1; 9 bases align to TRBD2. The CDR3 is 16 residues long. Germline V gives CDR1 SGHVS, CDR2 FNYEAQ. Losses at the gene ends were 1 base for V and 2 bases for J; bases not matched to a gene: 3. The CDR3 protein is CASSLGAGGTYNEQFF. The CDR3 region has the DNA TGTGCCAGCAGCTTAGGGGCGGGAGGGACCTACAATGAGCAGTTCTTC.

This clonotype occurred many times. The V and J genes are TRBV25-1 and TRBJ1-3; D is ambiguous. The ends were cut back, 0 bases at V and 1 base at J, with 7 bases in the middle. The CDR3 sequence is 15 residues long. Looked up from germline, CDR1 is MGHDK and CDR2 is SYGVNS. The CDR3 DNA is TGTGCCAGCAGTGAATATAGCCAATCTGGAAACACCATATATTTT. Protein sequence: CASSEYSQSGNTIYF.

This clonotype has at least ten counts. The chain carries TRBV20-1 and TRBJ2-1; 10 bases are shared with TRBD2. This CDR3 contains 17 residues. V lost 6 bases, J lost 9 bases, and 20 bases stayed unmatched. In germline, CDR1 is DFQATT, CDR2 SNEGSKA (reference sequence). In DNA, the CDR3 is TGCAGTGCCAGATGGGCTAGCGGGAGTCTTATTCGAATTGAGCAGTTCTTC. Protein sequence: CSARWASGSLIRIEQFF.

J is TRBJ2-3 and V is TRBV19, with D perhaps TRBD1 or TRBD2 (6 bases each). The germline V and J ends were trimmed by 1 base and 7 bases, with 12 bases remaining between them. This CDR3 has 14 amino acids. Germline CDR1 reads LNHDA; CDR2 reads SQIVND (reference sequence). The CDR3 DNA reads TGTGCCAGTAGTATAGGGGGGGCCCGGAATACGCAGTATTTT. It is translated as CASSIGGARNTQYF.

The chain recombines TRBV20-1 with TRBJ2-6; unclear D gene. The germline V gene encodes CDR1 DFQATT and CDR2 SNEGSKA (reference sequence). Between the trimmed V and J ends, which lost 0 bases and 4 bases, there was a span of 7 bases. The CDR3 runs 14 residues. CDR3 protein: CSARDFGGANVLTF. The CDR3, as DNA: TGCAGTGCTAGAGATTTCGGGGGGGCCAACGTCCTGACTTTC.

This chain uses TRBV7-2 with TRBJ2-7; 15 bases match TRBD2. The J call may be incorrect, as the DNA end agrees better with TRBJ2-1. The CDR3 is made up of 17 amino acids. The germline CDR1 and CDR2 sequences are SGHTA and FQGNSA. CDR3 region: CASSLWRTSGRAGEQFF. DNA of the CDR3: TGTGCCAGCAGCTTATGGCGGACTAGCGGGAGGGCGGGGGAGCAGTTCTTC.

A word on this clonotype: Being one base from a much bigger clone, this may be a read error. Lacking the conserved final phenylalanine or tryptophan, this CDR3 likely reflects a read error. The chain employs TRBV7-3 and TRBJ1-1; 8 positions match TRBD1. Unmatched junction bases numbered 5, after V lost 6 bases and J lost 2 bases. The germline V gene encodes CDR1 SGHTA and CDR2 FQGTGA. This CDR3 is built from 14 residues. The CDR3 reads CASSTGGGNTEAFL. The CDR3, as DNA: TGTGCCAGCAGTACAGGGGGGGGCAACACTGAAGCTTTCCTT.

This clonotype was seen repeatedly, ten times or more. V is TRBV24-1 and J is TRBJ2-2; 10 bases are a match to TRBD2. V shed 4 bases and J 5 bases; nucleotides not matched to a gene: 6. This CDR3 region has 16 residues. CDR1 is KGHDR and CDR2 is SFDVKD in the germline V gene. The CDR3 DNA reads as TGTGCCACCAGTGAAGTAGCGGGAGGCCCGACCGGGGAGCTGTTTTTT. Its translation: CATSEVAGGPTGELFF.

V gene TRBV4-2 combines with J gene TRBJ2-5, with D unclear. The CDR3 extends over 18 amino acids. Between the trimmed V and J ends, which lost 2 bases and 5 bases, there was a span of 24 bases. Germline CDR1 LGHNA, CDR2 YNFKEQ. The CDR3 loop reads CASSQQNPPSNTGETQYF. CDR3 DNA: TGTGCCAGCAGCCAACAAAACCCCCCATCGAATACCGGGGAGACCCAGTACTTC.

This clonotype was seen many times. The chain uses TRBV2 and TRBJ1-2; D is perhaps TRBD1 (6 bases). The CDR3 runs 13 residues. In germline, CDR1 is SNHLY, CDR2 FYNNEI. Trimming removed 7 bases at V and 8 bases at J, with 17 bases between. The CDR3 DNA is TGTGCCAGCACCGACTACAGGGATAAAGGCTACACCTTC. Encoded protein: CASTDYRDKGYTF.

This CDR3 reads CATSTLDRVNSPLHF. CDR3 sequence (DNA): TGTGCCACCAGCACCCTTGACAGGGTTAATTCACCCCTCCACTTT. The chain links TRBV15 to TRBJ1-6; 7 bases line up with TRBD1. From germline, CDR1 is LNHNV and CDR2 YYDKDF (reference sequence). This CDR3 is 15 amino acids long. V gave up 4 bases and J gave up 6 bases; unmatched junction bases: 6.

V is TRBV12-3 or TRBV12-4 and J is TRBJ1-6; no clear D. This CDR3 has 12 amino acids. Trimming left V 1 base short and J 13 bases short, with 8 bases between. CDR3 DNA sequence: TGTGCCAGCAGTTTAGAGTATCAGCCCCTCCACTTT. Translation gives CASSLEYQPLHF.

This clonotype was found many times. The rearrangement joins TRBV14 to TRBJ2-7; D remains ambiguous. Trimming removed 0 bases from V and 2 bases from J, with 11 bases in between. The CDR3 is 15 amino acids. Germline V gene data show CDR1 as SGHDN and CDR2 as FVKESK. CDR3: CASSQDSTATYEQYF. DNA for the CDR3: TGTGCCAGCAGCCAAGATTCGACGGCTACCTACGAGCAGTACTTC.

This clonotype was found a few times. The chain has TRBV7-3 and TRBJ2-3, with 10 bases aligning to TRBD2. This CDR3 region has 15 residues. The germline V gene has CDR1 SGHTA and CDR2 FQGTGA. J lost 1 base, V lost 5 bases, and 3 bases had no gene match. The CDR3 here is CASSILAGRTDTQYF. For the CDR3, the DNA is TGTGCCAGCAGCATACTAGCGGGGCGCACAGATACGCAGTATTTT.

V gene TRBV10-3 combines with J gene TRBJ1-6; no clear D gene. Looked up from germline, CDR1 is ENHRY and CDR2 is SYGVKD. The length of the CDR3 is 20 residues. V was trimmed by 3 bases and J by 9 bases, leaving 30 bases between them. This CDR3 reads CAISEGAGSTDTIIGSPLHF. CDR3 nucleotide sequence: TGTGCCATCAGTGAAGGAGCGGGAAGCACAGATACGATAATTGGTTCACCCCTCCACTTT.

As regards this clonotype: The conserved phenylalanine or tryptophan is not found at the CDR3 terminus, so this likely reflects a read error. This chain links TRBV5-1 with TRBJ1-4, with TRBD1 identical over 10 bases. The CDR3 contains 16 residues. The germline V gene has CDR1 SGHRS and CDR2 YFSETQ. The CDR3 here is CASSQGQGPTNEKLFS. DNA of the CDR3: TGTGCCAGCAGCCAGGGACAGGGGCCAACTAATGAAAAACTGTTTTCT.

Of note for this clonotype: A clone one base away is much larger, so this may be a read error. This rearrangement joins TRBV27 to TRBJ2-7, with D tentatively TRBD1 (6 bases). This CDR3 region has 13 residues. Germline CDR1 is MNHEY and CDR2 is SMNVEV (reference sequence). The CDR3 DNA is TGTGCCAGCAGCACCGGGACAACCCACGAGCAGAACTTC. It specifies CASSTGTTHEQNF.

The table lists this clonotype with many counts. The chain joins TRBV19 to TRBJ2-5; 10 positions match TRBD1. V lost 4 bases, J lost 3 bases, and 2 bases stayed unmatched. The CDR3 has 14 amino acids. CDR1 is LNHDA, CDR2 SQIVND, per germline (reference sequence). The DNA for the CDR3 is TGTGCCAGTAGTAAGGGACAGGGGAAAGAGACCCAGTACTTC. This codes for CASSKGQGKETQYF. Variable domain in full (rest from reference TRBV19 and TRBJ2-5): DGGITQSPKYLFRKEGQNVTLSCEQNLNHDAMYWYRQDPGQGLRLIYYSQIVNDFQKGDIAEGYSVSREKKESFPLTVTSAQKNPTAFYLCASSKGQGKETQYFGPGTRLLVL.

The chain carries TRBV7-9 and TRBJ1-2; weak D call: TRBD1 (6 bases). This CDR3 contains 11 residues. Germline CDR1 reads SEHNR; CDR2 reads FQNEAQ (reference sequence). V lost 6 bases and J 8 bases, leaving 10 bases between the germline ends. Here the CDR3 reads CASRRGQGYTF. The CDR3 DNA follows: TGTGCCAGCAGGCGAGGACAGGGCTACACCTTC.

This clonotype showed up many times. The chain links TRBV5-1 to TRBJ2-5, with D unresolved. This CDR3 has 13 residues. Between the trimmed V and J ends, which lost 2 bases and 4 bases, there was a span of 9 bases. From germline, CDR1 is SGHRS and CDR2 YFSETQ. The CDR3 DNA reads as TGCGCCAGCAGCTTTATGGGGTCAGAGACCCAGTACTTC. Amino acids: CASSFMGSETQYF.

Many counts were recorded for this clonotype. The chain has TRBV5-1 and TRBJ2-7; possibly TRBD1 or TRBD2 for D (5 bases each). Trimming took 5 bases from V and 3 from J, leaving 12 bases between them. The CDR3 contains 13 residues. The germline V gene has CDR1 SGHRS and CDR2 YFSETQ. CDR3 nucleotide sequence: TGCGCCAGCAGTCGGGACGGGCTCTACGAGCAGTACTTC. Encoded protein: CASSRDGLYEQYF.

The sample holds many counts of this clonotype. The V call is TRBV12-3 or TRBV12-4, the J call TRBJ1-6; no firm D call. The CDR3 is made up of 15 amino acids. V was cut by 4 bases and J by 7 bases, with 14 bases left in between. The CDR3 protein is CASSSREQFNSPLHF. The DNA of the CDR3 is TGTGCCAGCAGTTCCCGGGAACAGTTCAATTCACCCCTCCACTTT.

This clonotype showed up many times. This sequence joins TRBV5-1 and TRBJ2-7; TRBD2 matches at 7 bases. This CDR3 contains 14 residues. The germline V gene has CDR1 SGHRS and CDR2 YFSETQ. With 0 bases clipped from V and 6 bases from J, the junction kept 6 bases outside the gene matches. CDR3 residues: CASSLGLLASEQYF. CDR3 DNA: TGCGCCAGCAGCTTGGGATTACTAGCGTCCGAGCAGTACTTC. Supplemented by reference TRBV5-1 and TRBJ2-7, the full variable domain reads KAGVTQTPRYLIKTRGQQVTLSCSPISGHRSVSWYQQTPGQGLQFLFEYFSETQRNKGNFPGRFSGRQFSNSRSEMNVSTLELGDSALYLCASSLGLLASEQYFGPGTRLTVT.

This clonotype came up many times. The chain joins TRBV2 to TRBJ1-1; TRBD1 matches 8 bases. CDR3 length: 14 residues. Trimming at V came to 6 bases and at J to 0 bases, leaving 3 bases not matched to a gene. In germline, CDR1 is SNHLY, CDR2 FYNNEI. The CDR3 loop is CASRDRVMNTEAFF. The CDR3 nucleotides are TGTGCCAGCAGGGACAGGGTTATGAACACTGAAGCTTTCTTT.

This clonotype was seen many times. The chain links TRBV11-3 to TRBJ2-7; D remains unclear. The CDR3 runs to 15 residues. The germline CDR1 and CDR2 sequences are SGHNT and YENEEA. Trimming removed 7 bases from V and 3 bases from J, with 19 bases in between. The CDR3 DNA follows: TGTGCCAGCACCCTCGGGCTGGGAATCAGCTACGAGCAGTACTTC. It encodes CASTLGLGISYEQYF. The whole variable domain, remainder taken from reference TRBV11-3 and TRBJ2-7, is EAGVVQSPRYKIIEKKQPVAFWCNPISGHNTLYWYLQNLGQGPELLIRYENEEAVDDSQLPKDRFSAERLKGVDSTLKIQPAELGDSAVYLCASTLGLGISYEQYFGPGTRLTVT.

This clonotype was counted ten times or more. The rearrangement uses TRBV6-5 and TRBJ1-1, with 8 bases aligning to TRBD1. V shed 0 bases and J 0 bases; nucleotides not matched to a gene: 6. Germline V gene lookup returns CDR1 MNHEY and CDR2 SVGAGI. The CDR3 consists of 17 residues. The CDR3 coding sequence is TGTGCCAGCAGTTACTCGATCCAGGGGGCTGTGAACACTGAAGCTTTCTTT. This sequence encodes CASSYSIQGAVNTEAFF.

This sequence joins TRBV2 and TRBJ2-5, with 11 bases that match TRBD1. The J call may not be correct, given that the DNA end is closer to TRBJ2-1. The CDR3 totals 17 residues. The germline CDR1 and CDR2 sequences are SNHLY and FYNNEI. This CDR3 is CASSTDRDRGTYNEQFF. In DNA, the CDR3 is TGTGCCAGCAGCACCGATAGGGACAGGGGGACCTACAATGAGCAGTTCTTC.

About this clonotype: A much larger clone lies one base from this, so it may be a read error. This chain uses TRBV29-1 with TRBJ2-7; no definite D call. V was trimmed by 7 bases and J by 2 bases, leaving 18 bases between them. Germline CDR1 is SQVTM and CDR2 is ANQGSEA. The length of the CDR3 is 14 residues. CDR3 region: CSASSEALTYEQYF. CDR3 in DNA: TGCAGCGCTTCAAGCGAAGCCTTAACCTACGAGCAGTACTTC.